One sample yielded the 30 T cell receptor beta chains listed below, sequenced in a study of T cell repertoires in cytomegalovirus infection. MiXCR was run by TCRdb on the reads, yielding one entry per CDR3 protein. Among some 600,000 distinct CDR3 sequences, approximately 25% were seen once, and the ten largest hold approximately 8.2%. Sequencing was carried out using CD8+ T cells from PBMCs. These receptor sequences come from a human donor in good health (CMV status not recorded). Some clones in this sample may be carry-over from other donors' samples.

The chain couples TRBV28 to TRBJ2-7; perhaps TRBD1 as D (5 bases). Trimming removed 7 bases at V and 2 bases at J, with 12 bases between. Germline CDR1 MDHEN, CDR2 SYDVKM. This CDR3 has 13 residues. The CDR3 nucleotides read TGTGCCAGCAAGGGCAGGGTTCCCTACGAGCAGTACGTC. This codes for CASKGRVPYEQYV.

J is TRBJ1-2 and V is TRBV14, with D uncertain. V lost 0 bases and J 8 bases, leaving 7 bases between the germline ends. The CDR3 has 12 amino acids. Germline V gene sequence: CDR1 SGHDN, CDR2 FVKESK. CDR3 loop: CASSQDKYGYTF. For the CDR3, the DNA is TGTGCCAGCAGCCAAGATAAGTACGGCTACACCTTC.

This clonotype appeared many times. The chain uses TRBV7-6 and TRBJ2-1; no reliable D call. This CDR3 region has 17 residues. Germline V lookup: CDR1 SGHVS, CDR2 FNYEAQ. The V and J ends lost 2 bases and 1 base respectively, with 15 bases between them. The CDR3 is CASSLYQMAVSYNEQFF. The CDR3 coding sequence is TGTGCCAGCAGCTTATATCAAATGGCGGTATCCTACAATGAGCAGTTCTTC.

The V gene is TRBV7-3, the J gene TRBJ2-2; D uncertain. The germline gives CDR1 SGHTA, CDR2 FQGTGA. Trimming took 5 bases from V and 6 from J, leaving 7 bases between them. The CDR3 has 12 residues. CDR3: CASSRHSGELFF. CDR3 DNA: TGTGCCAGCAGCCGCCATTCCGGGGAGCTGTTTTTT.

This clonotype was recorded a few times. The rearrangement links TRBV7-2 to TRBJ2-5; 8 bases fit TRBD1. From germline, CDR1 is SGHTA and CDR2 FQGNSA. This CDR3 is built from 16 residues. The trim removed 4 bases at V and 1 base at J, leaving 8 bases unmatched. For the CDR3, the DNA is TGTGCCAGCAGCTCCCTGACAGGGGAAACCCAAGAGACCCAGTACTTC. Translating it yields CASSSLTGETQETQYF.

This clonotype was detected ten times or more. This chain links TRBV7-6 with TRBJ2-2, with a possible D match to TRBD1 (5 bases). Germline CDR1 reads SGHVS; CDR2 reads FNYEAQ. The V and J ends lost 4 bases and 3 bases respectively, with 12 bases between them. This CDR3 has 15 amino acids. CDR3 coding DNA: TGTGCCAGCAGCTACCAGGGTGGTTACACCGGGGAGCTGTTTTTT. This sequence encodes CASSYQGGYTGELFF. The full variable domain, its missing parts supplied by reference TRBV7-6 and TRBJ2-2, is GAGVSQSPRYKVTKRGQDVALRCDPISGHVSLYWYRQALGQGPEFLTYFNYEAQQDKSGLPNDRFSAERPEGSISTLTIQRTEQRDSAMYRCASSYQGGYTGELFFGEGSRLTVL.

Points on this clonotype: A much larger clone sits a single nucleotide away, making a read error possible. The chain recombines TRBV7-8 with TRBJ1-1, with D hard to call. The germline V gene has CDR1 SGHVS and CDR2 FQNEAQ. The CDR3 runs to 12 residues. This chain's CDR3 is CASTLLNTKAFF. The CDR3 region has the DNA TGTGCCAGCACCCTCCTGAACACTAAAGCTTTCTTT.

The sample holds many counts of this clonotype. This chain links TRBV11-3 with TRBJ1-3; D is perhaps TRBD1 (5 bases). The germline V and J ends were trimmed by 2 bases and 7 bases, with 9 bases remaining between them. The CDR3 loop spans 13 amino acids. Germline V lookup: CDR1 SGHNT, CDR2 YENEEA. CDR3 DNA: TGTGCCAGCAGCTTAAACAGGCCGAACACCATATATTTT. Amino acid sequence: CASSLNRPNTIYF.

The DNA for the CDR3 is TGTGCCAGCCGTACAGGGGCGAGGAGAGAGACCCAGTACTTC. This encodes CASRTGARRETQYF. V is TRBV27 and J is TRBJ2-5; 7 bases fit TRBD1. V shed 8 bases, J shed 4 bases, and the junction held 10 bases outside the gene matches. The CDR3 has 14 amino acids. From germline, CDR1 is MNHEY and CDR2 SMNVEV (reference sequence).

This clonotype was detected ten times or more. This chain joins TRBV7-9 and TRBJ1-2, with a weak D call TRBD1 (6 bases). The V gene's germline CDR1 is SEHNR and CDR2 FQNEAQ (reference sequence). The CDR3 sequence is 17 residues long. V was shortened by 3 bases and J by 2 bases, with 19 bases between the two germline ends. In DNA, the CDR3 is TGTGCCAGCAGCTTCCGGGATCTAGAAACAGGGAACTATGGCTACACCTTC. Protein product: CASSFRDLETGNYGYTF.

There are many counts of this clonotype. The chain links TRBV28 to TRBJ2-3; D not certain. CDR1 is MDHEN and CDR2 is SYDVKM in the germline V gene. The CDR3 spans 16 residues. Trimming stripped 2 bases from V and 0 bases from J, with 12 bases between. CDR3 residues: CASSLDLGQSTDTQYF. CDR3 DNA: TGTGCCAGCAGTTTAGATCTCGGGCAGAGCACAGATACGCAGTATTTT. The full variable domain, its missing parts supplied by reference TRBV28 and TRBJ2-3, is DVKVTQSSRYLVKRTGEKVFLECVQDMDHENMFWYRQDPGLGLRLIYFSYDVKMKEKGDIPEGYSVSREKKERFSLILESASTNQTSMYLCASSLDLGQSTDTQYFGPGTRLTVL.

This chain joins TRBV20-1 and TRBJ1-1; TRBD1 matches 8 bases. CDR3 length: 13 residues. Germline V gene sequence: CDR1 DFQATT, CDR2 SNEGSKA (reference sequence). The junction had 5 bases not matched to a gene; V was cut back by 3 bases and J by 5 bases. CDR3 loop: CSARGQGATEAFF. The CDR3 nucleotides are TGCAGTGCTAGGGGCCAGGGGGCAACTGAAGCTTTCTTT.

This clonotype was seen at least ten times. The chain has TRBV6-1 and TRBJ2-7; no clear D gene. The CDR3 is 13 amino acids. Trimming took 4 bases from V and 2 from J, leaving 9 bases between them. In germline, CDR1 is MNHNS, CDR2 SASEGT. CDR3 sequence reads: CASSATDPYEQYV. The CDR3 region has the DNA TGTGCCAGCAGTGCGACGGACCCCTACGAGCAGTACGTC.

This clonotype was seen ten or more times. The V and J genes are TRBV6-4 and TRBJ1-2; 10 bases match TRBD1. The CDR3 sequence is 15 residues long. CDR1 and CDR2 from the germline V gene are MRHNA and SNTAGT. With V trimmed by 0 bases and J by 8 bases, 6 bases remained unmatched. The CDR3 loop reads CASSDSGQGLFGYTF. CDR3 sequence (DNA): TGTGCCAGCAGTGACTCGGGACAGGGGCTATTCGGCTACACCTTC.

This clonotype was recorded only once. The chain links TRBV7-9 to TRBJ2-1; D possibly uses TRBD1 or TRBD2 (6 bases each). This CDR3 contains 15 residues. V lost 4 bases and J lost 2, with 12 bases in between. Germline V gene lookup returns CDR1 SEHNR and CDR2 FQNEAQ (reference sequence). CDR3 coding DNA: TGTGCCAGCAGCTGGCGGGACATCACCTACAATGAGCAGTTCTTC. Encoded protein: CASSWRDITYNEQFF.

The sample holds many counts of this clonotype. The rearrangement uses TRBV6-6 and TRBJ2-7, with D maybe TRBD2 (7 bases). The germline V gene encodes CDR1 MNHNY and CDR2 SVGAGI (reference sequence). The length of the CDR3 is 13 residues. V was shortened by 6 bases and J by 2 bases, with 11 bases between the two germline ends. This chain's CDR3 is CASRSGGPYEQYF. The DNA of the CDR3 is TGTGCCAGCAGATCCGGGGGGCCCTACGAGCAGTACTTC.

Note on this clonotype: This may stem from a read error, because a much larger clone lies one nucleotide away. The chain uses TRBV11-1 and TRBJ1-1; no definite D call. CDR3 length equals 11 residues. The germline V and J ends were trimmed by 3 bases and 5 bases, with 4 bases remaining between them. The germline V gene has CDR1 SGHAT and CDR2 FQDESV (reference sequence). The CDR3 loop reads CASSFQTEAFF. The CDR3 DNA follows: TGTGCCAGCAGCTTTCAGACTGAAGCTTTCTTT. The full variable domain, its missing parts supplied by reference TRBV11-1 and TRBJ1-1, is EAEVAQSPRYKITEKSQAVAFWCDPISGHATLYWYRQILGQGPELLVQFQDESVVDDSQLPKDRFSAERLKGVDSTLKIQPAELGDSAMYLCASSFQTEAFFGQGTRLTVV.

The CDR3 loop reads CASSQDSRYGYTF. CDR3 in DNA: TGTGCCAGCAGCCAAGATTCACGCTACGGCTACACCTTC. The chain joins TRBV14 to TRBJ1-2; D not resolved. This CDR3 is 13 amino acids long. V gave up 0 bases and J gave up 8 bases, with 10 bases separating them. Germline V gene sequence: CDR1 SGHDN, CDR2 FVKESK. Using reference TRBV14 and TRBJ1-2 for the parts outside the CDR3, the full variable domain is EAGVTQFPSHSVIEKGQTVTLRCDPISGHDNLYWYRRVMGKEIKFLLHFVKESKQDESGMPNNRFLAERTGGTYSTLKVQPAELEDSGVYFCASSQDSRYGYTFGSGTRLTVV.

J is TRBJ2-7 and V is TRBV5-6, with D perhaps matching TRBD2 (5 bases). The CDR3 covers 13 residues. Germline values: CDR1 SGHDT, CDR2 YYEEEE. V lost 5 bases, J lost 3 bases, and 12 bases lay in between. CDR3 amino acids: CASSSGNFYEQYF. CDR3 in DNA: TGTGCCAGCAGTTCCGGGAACTTCTACGAGCAGTACTTC.

This clonotype was seen more than once but under ten times. The chain employs TRBV6-2 or TRBV6-3 and TRBJ2-3; maybe TRBD2 (5 bases). The CDR3 extends over 14 amino acids. The V end was cut by 1 base, the J end by 4 bases, with 9 bases between. Germline-derived CDR1 and CDR2 are MNHEY and SVGEGT. Here the CDR3 DNA reads TGTGCCAGCAGTTACTGGAGAGCGGCAGATACGCAGTATTTT. It yields the protein CASSYWRAADTQYF.

In this sample, this clonotype turned up many times. The chain links TRBV7-2 to TRBJ1-1; the D gene is possibly TRBD1 (5 bases). V was shortened by 3 bases and J by 5 bases, with 10 bases between the two germline ends. Germline-derived CDR1 and CDR2 are SGHTA and FQGNSA. The length of the CDR3 is 13 residues. The CDR3 nucleotides are TGTGCCAGCAGCTTGGGGGTGAGAACTGAAGCTTTCTTT. Protein product: CASSLGVRTEAFF.

To note about this clonotype: The junction does not match germline at one end; this may be a read error. The V and J genes are TRBV7-6 and TRBJ2-2; perhaps TRBD1 as D (6 bases). The length of the CDR3 is 17 residues. Germline CDR1 reads SGHVS; CDR2 reads FNYEAQ. The CDR3 DNA follows: TGTGCCGGCAGCTTACATCCACGGGACACAGTCACGGGGGAGCTGTTTTTT. It yields the protein CAGSLHPRDTVTGELFF.

The chain has TRBV4-2 and TRBJ2-2; TRBD2 matches at 10 bases. The CDR3 spans 17 residues. Germline lookup yields CDR1 LGHNA and CDR2 YNFKEQ. V trimming: 4 bases; J trimming: 8 bases; junction bases outside the gene matches: 13. CDR3 DNA sequence: TGTGCCAGCAGCCCCCAGACCAGCGGGGGGGCAAGGGGGGAGCTGTTTTTT. Protein: CASSPQTSGGARGELFF.

This clonotype was recorded many times. This rearrangement joins TRBV7-6 to TRBJ2-7; D is uncertain. V lost 0 bases and J 5 bases, leaving 5 bases between the germline ends. Germline CDR1 is SGHVS and CDR2 is FNYEAQ. There are 12 residues in the CDR3. The CDR3 DNA reads as TGTGCCAGCAGCTTAGCGTTCAACGAGCAGTACTTC. The encoded protein is CASSLAFNEQYF. Full variable domain (remainder filled in from reference TRBV7-6 and TRBJ2-7): GAGVSQSPRYKVTKRGQDVALRCDPISGHVSLYWYRQALGQGPEFLTYFNYEAQQDKSGLPNDRFSAERPEGSISTLTIQRTEQRDSAMYRCASSLAFNEQYFGPGTRLTVT.

The chain recombines TRBV28 with TRBJ1-5; D possibly corresponds to TRBD1 (5 bases). Trimming shortened V by 6 bases and J by 0 bases, and 15 bases separated the two germline ends. Germline V gene data show CDR1 as MDHEN and CDR2 as SYDVKM. This CDR3 region has 16 residues. CDR3 DNA: TGTGCCAGCAGCACCCCGGGGGGGTATAGCAATCAGCCCCAGCATTTT. Translation gives CASSTPGGYSNQPQHF.

The chain carries TRBV25-1 and TRBJ1-2; 7 bases are a match to TRBD1. Germline lookup yields CDR1 MGHDK and CDR2 SYGVNS. The CDR3 contains 13 residues. The junction had 6 bases not matched to a gene; V was cut back by 3 bases and J by 8 bases. Here the CDR3 reads CASSDWDSEGYTF. Written as DNA, the CDR3 is TGTGCCAGCAGTGATTGGGACAGTGAAGGCTACACCTTC.

This clonotype was counted between two and nine times. This rearrangement joins TRBV20-1 to TRBJ1-2; 7 nucleotides match TRBD1. This CDR3 comprises 12 residues. Unmatched junction bases numbered 8, after V lost 7 bases and J lost 6 bases. Germline V gene sequence: CDR1 DFQATT, CDR2 SNEGSKA (reference sequence). The CDR3 DNA reads TGCAGTGTTCCCGACAGGGCTCATGGCTACACCTTC. This codes for CSVPDRAHGYTF.

In its sample, this clonotype was seen many times. The chain recombines TRBV12-3 or TRBV12-4 with TRBJ2-1; TRBD2 aligns across 7 bases. The CDR3 runs to 15 residues. V gave up 3 bases and J gave up 0 bases; unmatched junction bases: 2. The DNA of the CDR3 is TGTGCCAGCAGTTTGGGGGGGGTCTCCTACAATGAGCAGTTCTTC. This translates into CASSLGGVSYNEQFF.

This chain links TRBV20-1 with TRBJ2-7; D remains unclear. The CDR3 length is 15 residues. The germline CDR1 and CDR2 sequences are DFQATT and SNEGSKA (reference sequence). Trimming removed 0 bases from V and 0 bases from J, with 12 bases in between. CDR3 loop: CSARDYAGGSYEQYV. The CDR3 nucleotides read TGCAGTGCTAGAGATTATGCTGGCGGCTCCTACGAGCAGTACGTC.

V is TRBV5-1 and J is TRBJ1-2; tentatively, D is TRBD1 (6 bases). CDR1 is SGHRS and CDR2 is YFSETQ in the germline V gene. This CDR3 spans 13 amino acids. The ends were cut back, 4 bases at V and 5 bases at J, with 12 bases in the middle. The CDR3 region is CASSQRTDYGYTF. The DNA for the CDR3 is TGCGCCAGCAGCCAAAGGACAGATTATGGCTACACCTTC.